The 27 T cell receptor beta chains reported below all come from one sample, sequenced in a study of T cells of healthy individuals. A single record per CDR3 protein comes from TCRdb applying MiXCR to the 5' RACE reads. The table has under 70,000 distinct CDR3 sequences, over 12% seen once. These receptors came from a human donor in good health.

In its sample, this clonotype was seen a few times. The rearrangement joins TRBV6-2 or TRBV6-3 to TRBJ2-2, with TRBD2 matching 8 bases. The V and J ends lost 7 bases and 3 bases, in that order; junction bases with no gene match: 4. This CDR3 region has 14 residues. The V gene's germline CDR1 is MNHEY and CDR2 SVGEGT. The CDR3 DNA reads as TGTGCCAGCAAACCCGGGGGGGACACCGGGGAGCTGTTTTTT. It is translated as CASKPGGDTGELFF.

This clonotype has a count of ten or more. The chain couples TRBV4-3 to TRBJ2-5; maybe TRBD1 (6 bases). CDR3 length equals 15 residues. CDR1 and CDR2 (germline): LGHNA, YSLEER. V lost 3 bases, J lost 2 bases, and 13 bases lay in between. The CDR3 sequence is CASSHATGMQETQYF. The CDR3 nucleotides are TGCGCCAGCAGCCATGCTACAGGGATGCAAGAGACCCAGTACTTC.

The V gene is TRBV6-4, the J gene TRBJ1-2, with D perhaps TRBD1 (6 bases). V dropped 0 bases and J dropped 4 bases, with 15 bases sitting between them. The CDR3 runs 16 residues. Germline CDR1 is MRHNA and CDR2 is SNTAGT. In nucleotides, the CDR3 is TGTGCCAGCAGTGACTCGAGTCGGGGGCAGGGCTATGGCTACACCTTC. Encoded protein: CASSDSSRGQGYGYTF.

This clonotype was observed at least ten times. The gene calls are TRBV5-5 and TRBJ1-1, with 10 bases matching TRBD1. CDR3 length: 17 amino acids. Losses at the gene ends were 3 bases for V and 4 bases for J; bases not matched to a gene: 12. Looked up from germline, CDR1 is SGHKS and CDR2 is YYEKEE (reference sequence). CDR3 in DNA: TGTGCCAGCAGCTCGTACTACGGACAGGGGGTGGGCACTGAAGCTTTCTTT. This sequence encodes CASSSYYGQGVGTEAFF.

This clonotype was found many times. The chain carries TRBV20-1 and TRBJ1-2; D remains unclear. Germline assignment: CDR1 DFQATT and CDR2 SNEGSKA (reference sequence). The length of the CDR3 is 14 residues. V lost 0 bases, J lost 4 bases, and 12 bases lay in between. The CDR3 protein is CSARDSGYGYGYTF. CDR3 coding DNA: TGCAGTGCTAGAGATTCGGGGTATGGCTATGGCTACACCTTC.

This clonotype has a count of ten or more. The genes are TRBV29-1 and TRBJ1-4, with a tentative D call TRBD1 (5 bases). The CDR3 contains 15 residues. Germline lookup yields CDR1 SQVTM and CDR2 ANQGSEA. With 7 bases removed from V and 3 bases from J, the gap between germline ends came to 18 bases. CDR3: CSARGGGGANEKLFF. In DNA, the CDR3 is TGCAGCGCCCGGGGCGGCGGAGGGGCTAATGAAAAACTGTTTTTT.

The rearrangement uses TRBV23-1 and TRBJ2-3, with D perhaps matching TRBD2 (6 bases). TRBV23-1 is identified as an open reading frame with a role that is uncertain. V lost 7 bases to trimming and J lost 2 bases, with 16 bases between them. The CDR3 is made up of 15 amino acids. The CDR3 DNA reads as TGCGCCAGCACACTGGTAGCGGAAAACACAGATACGCAGTATTTT. Its translation: CASTLVAENTDTQYF.

Ten or more counts support this clonotype. The chain has TRBV27 and TRBJ1-1; D might be TRBD1 (5 bases). The germline V and J ends were trimmed by 3 bases and 7 bases, with 15 bases remaining between them. The CDR3 runs to 14 residues. Germline-derived CDR1 and CDR2 are MNHEY and SMNVEV (reference sequence). CDR3 sequence reads: CASSFTGAVGEAFF. The DNA for the CDR3 is TGTGCCAGCAGTTTTACCGGGGCAGTCGGTGAAGCTTTCTTT.

This clonotype has more than one count but fewer than ten. V is TRBV10-3 and J is TRBJ1-1; possible D gene TRBD1, 6 bases. Trimming took off 6 bases at V and 3 bases at J, with 14 bases between the two ends. The CDR3 length is 14 residues. CDR1 ENHRY and CDR2 SYGVKD come from the germline V gene. Here the CDR3 reads CAISLQGTDTEAFF. In DNA form, the CDR3 reads TGTGCCATCAGCCTACAGGGAACTGACACTGAAGCTTTCTTT.

By its share, this clonotype is medium-sized. The rearrangement uses TRBV29-1 and TRBJ2-6; no clear D gene. CDR3 length equals 16 residues. CDR1 is SQVTM, CDR2 ANQGSEA, per germline. With 6 bases removed from V and 0 bases from J, the gap between germline ends came to 15 bases. DNA of the CDR3: TGCAGCGTCGCTGAGGCGGAGTACTCTGGGGCCAACGTCCTGACTTTC. This sequence encodes CSVAEAEYSGANVLTF.

This clonotype was seen many times. The V call is TRBV6-5, the J call TRBJ2-3; D possibly corresponds to TRBD1 (5 bases). Germline loops: CDR1 MNHEY, CDR2 SVGAGI. This CDR3 is built from 14 residues. The V and J ends lost 4 bases and 0 bases respectively, with 8 bases between them. In DNA form, the CDR3 reads TGTGCCAGCAGTTCAGGGTATAGCACAGATACGCAGTATTTT. Translation gives CASSSGYSTDTQYF.

The table lists this clonotype with many counts. J is TRBJ2-5 and V is TRBV2, with D perhaps TRBD2 (5 bases). The CDR3 runs 13 residues. Trimming left V 2 bases short and J 10 bases short, with 14 bases between. CDR1 and CDR2 (germline): SNHLY, FYNNEI. CDR3 nucleotide sequence: TGTGCCAGCAGTGAAAGGACGGACTTATACCAGTACTTC. Encoded protein: CASSERTDLYQYF.

This clonotype appeared a few times. The rearrangement uses TRBV25-1 and TRBJ2-5; tentatively, D is TRBD2 (6 bases). The length of the CDR3 is 16 residues. Germline CDR1 MGHDK, CDR2 SYGVNS. Trimming left V 7 bases short and J 3 bases short, with 21 bases between. CDR3 coding DNA: TGTGCCAGCACAGATTCGAAGTGGGACTTTAAAGAGACCCAGTACTTC. It codes for CASTDSKWDFKETQYF.

The chain employs TRBV19 and TRBJ1-1; 9 bases match TRBD1. Germline loops: CDR1 LNHDA, CDR2 SQIVND (reference sequence). J lost 4 bases, V lost 5 bases, and 8 bases had no gene match. The CDR3 has 15 amino acids. CDR3: CASSLGDRVGTEAFF. CDR3 sequence (DNA): TGTGCCAGTAGTTTGGGGGACAGGGTCGGCACTGAAGCTTTCTTT. The complete variable domain, with remaining parts taken from reference TRBV19 and TRBJ1-1, reads DGGITQSPKYLFRKEGQNVTLSCEQNLNHDAMYWYRQDPGQGLRLIYYSQIVNDFQKGDIAEGYSVSREKKESFPLTVTSAQKNPTAFYLCASSLGDRVGTEAFFGQGTRLTVV.

The chain uses TRBV20-1 and TRBJ1-1, with 9 bases identical to TRBD1. Trimming removed 5 bases from V and 5 bases from J; junction bases left unmatched: 12. Germline CDR1 and CDR2: DFQATT and SNEGSKA (reference sequence). CDR3 length equals 15 residues. CDR3 loop: CSAPGTGNDRTEAFF. As DNA, the CDR3 is TGCAGTGCTCCCGGGACAGGGAACGATCGGACTGAAGCTTTCTTT.

This clonotype was found many times. The chain has TRBV9 and TRBJ2-5; D may match TRBD1 or TRBD2 (6 bases each). CDR3 length: 14 amino acids. V lost 6 bases to trimming and J lost 5 bases, with 17 bases between them. CDR1 SGDLS and CDR2 YYNGEE come from the germline V gene. Here the CDR3 DNA reads TGTGCCAGCACCCAAGAGGGGGGTTTGGAGACCCAGTACTTC. Encoded protein: CASTQEGGLETQYF.

This clonotype was seen repeatedly, ten times or more. The DNA for the CDR3 is TGCGCCAGCAGCTTGACGGGTTATCAGCCCCAGCATTTT. Its translation: CASSLTGYQPQHF. The chain employs TRBV5-1 and TRBJ1-5, with unresolved D. Germline-derived CDR1 and CDR2 are SGHRS and YFSETQ. This CDR3 spans 13 amino acids. V was trimmed by 1 base and J by 5 bases, leaving 7 bases between them.

There are a few counts of this clonotype. V is TRBV29-1 and J is TRBJ2-3; 8 nucleotides agree with TRBD2. V gave up 3 bases and J gave up 1 base; unmatched junction bases: 6. The CDR3 is made up of 15 amino acids. Germline V gene data show CDR1 as SQVTM and CDR2 as ANQGSEA. The CDR3: CSVEGRGGGTDTQYF. Here the CDR3 DNA reads TGCAGCGTTGAGGGCCGGGGGGGAGGCACAGATACGCAGTATTTT.

This chain uses TRBV29-1 with TRBJ2-2, with D uncertain. The length of the CDR3 is 16 residues. Per the germline V gene, CDR1 is SQVTM and CDR2 is ANQGSEA. Deletions cut 7 bases from V and 0 bases from J, with 18 bases between. The CDR3 loop is CSADRTDGTNTGELFF. The CDR3 DNA reads as TGCAGCGCTGACCGCACGGACGGAACGAACACCGGGGAGCTGTTTTTT.

Only a few counts were recorded for this clonotype. The chain has TRBV21-1 and TRBJ2-1. TRBV21-1 is listed as a pseudogene. The CDR3 totals 15 residues. Here the CDR3 reads CASSIVGATYNEQFF. The CDR3 DNA is TGTGCCAGCAGCATAGTTGGTGCCACCTACAATGAGCAGTTCTTC.

In DNA, the CDR3 is TGTGCCAGCAGTCCGGGACTAGAGGCAGATACGCAGTATTTT. Amino acids: CASSPGLEADTQYF. V and J are TRBV6-4 and TRBJ2-3, with 8 positions matching TRBD2. V lost 5 bases and J lost 4; bases outside the gene matches: 5. This CDR3 has 14 residues. Germline CDR1 is MRHNA and CDR2 is SNTAGT.

This clonotype has more than one count but fewer than ten. The DNA for the CDR3 is TGTGCCAGCAGTGAGGCAGGGGGCCTTAATGAAAAACTGTTTTTT. Translated, it gives CASSEAGGLNEKLFF. This chain joins TRBV2 and TRBJ1-4, with 8 bases identical to TRBD1. The germline gives CDR1 SNHLY, CDR2 FYNNEI. The CDR3 loop spans 15 amino acids. The junction had 4 bases not matched to a gene; V was cut back by 3 bases and J by 4 bases.

The sample holds a few counts of this clonotype. This rearrangement joins TRBV7-2 to TRBJ2-2; 9 nucleotides agree with TRBD1. V lost 5 bases, J lost 6 bases, and 7 bases stayed unmatched. The CDR3 loop spans 15 amino acids. The V gene's germline CDR1 is SGHTA and CDR2 FQGNSA. The CDR3 nucleotides are TGTGCCAGCAGCGGAGGACAGGGGACCGCCGGGGAGCTGTTTTTT. Translating gives CASSGGQGTAGELFF.

V is TRBV13 and J is TRBJ2-7; D may correspond to TRBD1 or TRBD2 (5 bases each). Germline assignment: CDR1 PRHDT and CDR2 FYEKMQ (reference sequence). The CDR3 extends over 16 amino acids. Trimming left V 5 bases short and J 0 bases short, with 17 bases between. This CDR3 is CASSPGDRSSSYEQYF. CDR3 coding DNA: TGTGCCAGCAGCCCCGGGGACCGGTCGAGCTCCTACGAGCAGTACTTC.

The rearrangement joins TRBV5-6 to TRBJ1-1; tentative D call: TRBD1 (5 bases). There are 15 residues in the CDR3. Germline V gene sequence: CDR1 SGHDT, CDR2 YYEEEE. Trimming pared 4 bases from V and 1 base from J, leaving 14 bases between. This chain's CDR3 is CASSHDGASNTEAFF. The CDR3 nucleotides read TGTGCCAGCAGCCACGACGGGGCCTCGAACACTGAAGCTTTCTTT. The variable domain in full, completed from reference TRBV5-6 and TRBJ1-1, reads DAGVTQSPTHLIKTRGQQVTLRCSPKSGHDTVSWYQQALGQGPQFIFQYYEEEERQRGNFPDRFSGHQFPNYSSELNVNALLLGDSALYLCASSHDGASNTEAFFGQGTRLTVV.

Only a few counts were recorded for this clonotype. The chain couples TRBV7-2 to TRBJ2-1; D gene uncertain. Trimming removed 1 base from V and 12 bases from J, with 10 bases in between. Germline V CDR1 and CDR2: SGHTA, FQGNSA. The CDR3 runs 12 residues. The CDR3 nucleotides read TGTGCCAGCAGCTTAGATGGCCATGCGCAGTTCTTC. It translates to CASSLDGHAQFF.

By frequency in the sample, this clonotype is medium-sized. The chain recombines TRBV6-1 with TRBJ2-5, with a weak D call TRBD1 (6 bases). V lost 8 bases and J lost 5, with 21 bases in between. The CDR3 is 15 amino acids. The germline CDR1 and CDR2 sequences are MNHNS and SASEGT. This CDR3 reads CASRPSWGREETQYF. CDR3 DNA: TGTGCCAGCCGACCATCGTGGGGGCGCGAGGAGACCCAGTACTTC.